The T cell receptor beta chain described here comes from a study of blood T cell repertoires in COVID-19. Authors' processing steps: Researchers report that nucleated cell counts were estimated from reference gene primer amplification. The method was immunoSEQ multiplex PCR; TCRdb's version includes in-frame clones alone and lacks a portion of them. That table gives V, J and clone size, and the DNA gave D and trimming. Of 270,000 or so clones detected, 86% appear once; the ten largest clones hold approximately 12%. Germline V gene data show CDR1 as LGHDT and CDR2 as YNNKEL (reference sequence). This CDR3 contains 15 residues. The germline V and J ends were trimmed by 0 bases and 4 bases, with 12 bases remaining between them. The Seattle site enrolled patients during active infection and followed them longitudinally.

The V call is TRBV3-1 (or the pseudogene TRBV3-2), the J call TRBJ1-2; D unclear. The specimen was peripheral blood. The sequence derives from a woman between 25 and 40 years old with COVID-19, enrolled during active disease. CDR3 sequence: CASSQDPGTFYGYTF. CDR3 coding DNA: TGTGCCAGCAGCCAAGATCCAGGAACCTTCTATGGCTACACCTTC.